The 7 T cell receptor beta chains below come from one sample, sequenced in a study of shared clonotypes between healthy human individuals. Produced via immunoSEQ multiplex PCR; TCRdb's table is partial and in-frame only. Of some 2,500,000 clones in the sample, 80% to 95% are singletons; the top ten hold about 0.39%. The source material was naive CD4+ T cells from PBMCs. The subset denotes: CD45RA+ positively selected. The receptors originated from a man aged 18 to 35 in good health. Some clones in this sample may be carry-over from other donors' samples.

The chain joins TRBV4-3 to TRBJ2-4; D is possibly TRBD1 (6 bases). This CDR3 is built from 21 residues. The germline V gene has CDR1 LGHNA and CDR2 YSLEER. V dropped 1 base and J dropped 0 bases, with 25 bases sitting between them. CDR3 nucleotide sequence: TGCGCCAGCAGCCAAGTCCTTGTAGGAGTGGGGGCAGGCCTAGCCAAAAACATTCAGTACTTC. Protein sequence: CASSQVLVGVGAGLAKNIQYF.

A note on this clone: This specimen includes other DNA sequences encoding the same CDR3. The chain recombines TRBV7-2 with TRBJ1-1, with D possibly being TRBD1 (5 bases). Trimming cost V 1 base and J 0 bases, with 6 bases left between them. The CDR3 covers 14 residues. Germline V gene lookup returns CDR1 SGHTA and CDR2 FQGNSA. The CDR3 nucleotides are TGTGCCAGCAGCTTAGGACAGTTGAACACTGAAGCTTTCTTT. Amino acids: CASSLGQLNTEAFF.

Points on this clone: The sample contains more than one DNA sequence encoding this CDR3. This chain uses TRBV29-1 with TRBJ1-3, with D unresolved. The ends were cut back, 7 bases at V and 4 bases at J, with 11 bases in the middle. The CDR3 spans 12 residues. Germline values: CDR1 SQVTM, CDR2 ANQGSEA. CDR3 coding DNA: TGCAGCGGCGGAGGAGGAGGAAACACCATATATTTT. As protein: CSGGGGGNTIYF.

This clone was observed once. This chain uses TRBV7-3 with TRBJ2-7; 11 bases are a match to TRBD2. Losses at the gene ends were 5 bases for V and 5 bases for J; bases not matched to a gene: 5. The CDR3 has 14 amino acids. CDR1 SGHTA and CDR2 FQGTGA come from the germline V gene. The CDR3, as DNA: TGTGCCAGCAGCGCGACTAGCGGGATCCACGAGCAGTACTTC. Encoded protein: CASSATSGIHEQYF.

The V gene is TRBV30, the J gene TRBJ1-5, with 7 bases aligning to TRBD1. CDR1 and CDR2 from the germline V gene are GTSNPN and SVGIG (reference sequence). The length of the CDR3 is 16 residues. Trimming cost V 3 bases and J 0 bases; bases outside gene matches: 8. In nucleotides, the CDR3 is TGTGCCTGGAGCCTGACGGACAGGCTTAGCAATCAGCCCCAGCATTTT. This translates into CAWSLTDRLSNQPQHF.

The chain uses TRBV27 and TRBJ2-7; either TRBD1 or TRBD2 may supply D (5 bases each). The V end was cut by 5 bases, the J end by 2 bases, with 19 bases between. The CDR3 is 16 residues long. Germline V gives CDR1 MNHEY, CDR2 SMNVEV (reference sequence). CDR3 region: CASSILTGTTTYEQYF. CDR3 bases: TGTGCCAGCAGTATCCTCACCGGGACCACTACCTACGAGCAGTACTTC.

This clone was observed a few times. This sample includes further DNA sequences coding for the same CDR3. V and J are TRBV29-1 and TRBJ2-3; D is unresolved. With 2 bases removed from V and 2 bases from J, the gap between germline ends came to 5 bases. Per the germline V gene, CDR1 is SQVTM and CDR2 is ANQGSEA. The CDR3 runs to 12 residues. The CDR3 is CSVETDTDTQYF. The CDR3 DNA is TGCAGCGTTGAAACGGACACAGATACGCAGTATTTT.